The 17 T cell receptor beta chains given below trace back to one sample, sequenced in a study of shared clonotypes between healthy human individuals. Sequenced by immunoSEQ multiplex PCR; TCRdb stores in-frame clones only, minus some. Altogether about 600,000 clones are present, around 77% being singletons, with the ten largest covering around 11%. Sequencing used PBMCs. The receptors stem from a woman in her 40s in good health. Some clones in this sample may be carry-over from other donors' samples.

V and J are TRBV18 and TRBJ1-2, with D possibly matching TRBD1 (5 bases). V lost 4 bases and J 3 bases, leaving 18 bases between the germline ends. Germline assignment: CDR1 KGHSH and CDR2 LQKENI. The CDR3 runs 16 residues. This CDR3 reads CASSLAGSFSDYGYTF. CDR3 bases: TGTGCCAGCTCACTGGCAGGGTCGTTTTCGGACTATGGCTACACCTTC.

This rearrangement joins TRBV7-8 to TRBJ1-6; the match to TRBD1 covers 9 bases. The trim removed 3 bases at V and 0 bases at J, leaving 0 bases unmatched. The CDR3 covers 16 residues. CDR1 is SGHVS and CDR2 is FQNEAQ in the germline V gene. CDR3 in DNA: TGTGCCAGCAGCTTGACAGGGGGCTCCTATAATTCACCCCTCCACTTT. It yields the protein CASSLTGGSYNSPLHF. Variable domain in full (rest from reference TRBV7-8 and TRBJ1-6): GAGVSQSPRYKVAKRGQDVALRCDPISGHVSLFWYQQALGQGPEFLTYFQNEAQLDKSGLPSDRFFAERPEGSVSTLKIQRTQQEDSAVYLCASSLTGGSYNSPLHFGNGTRLTVT.

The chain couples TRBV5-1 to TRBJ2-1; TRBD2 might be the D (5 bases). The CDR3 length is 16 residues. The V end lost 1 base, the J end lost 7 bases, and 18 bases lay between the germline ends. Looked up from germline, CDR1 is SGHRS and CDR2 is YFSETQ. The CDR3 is CASSLLAPGVGNEQFF. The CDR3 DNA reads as TGCGCCAGCAGCTTGCTAGCCCCCGGGGTTGGGAATGAGCAGTTCTTC.

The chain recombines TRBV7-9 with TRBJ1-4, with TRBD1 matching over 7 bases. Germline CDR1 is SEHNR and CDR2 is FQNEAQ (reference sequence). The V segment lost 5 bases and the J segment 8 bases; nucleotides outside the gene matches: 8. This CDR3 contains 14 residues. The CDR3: CASSPGQEGEKLFF. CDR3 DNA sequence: TGTGCCAGCAGCCCCGGACAGGAGGGGGAAAAACTGTTTTTT.

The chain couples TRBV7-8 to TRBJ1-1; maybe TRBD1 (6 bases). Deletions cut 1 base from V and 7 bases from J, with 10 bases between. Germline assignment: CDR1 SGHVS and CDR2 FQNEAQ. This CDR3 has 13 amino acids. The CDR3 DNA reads TGTGCCAGCAGCTTAGACCAGGACAGTGAAGCTTTCTTT. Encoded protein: CASSLDQDSEAFF. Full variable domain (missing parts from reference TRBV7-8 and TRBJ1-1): GAGVSQSPRYKVAKRGQDVALRCDPISGHVSLFWYQQALGQGPEFLTYFQNEAQLDKSGLPSDRFFAERPEGSVSTLKIQRTQQEDSAVYLCASSLDQDSEAFFGQGTRLTVV.

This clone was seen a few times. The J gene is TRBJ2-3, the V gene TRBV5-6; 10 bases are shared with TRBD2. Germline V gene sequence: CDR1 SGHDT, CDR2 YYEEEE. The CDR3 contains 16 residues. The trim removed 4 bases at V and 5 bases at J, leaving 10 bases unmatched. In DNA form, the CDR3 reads TGTGCCAGCAGCATTCGACTAGCGGGTGTCGTAGATACGCAGTATTTT. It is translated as CASSIRLAGVVDTQYF.

This CDR3 reads CASSLGGGSEQYF. The CDR3 DNA is TGTGCCAGCAGCTTAGGCGGGGGCAGCGAGCAGTACTTC. The chain recombines TRBV7-9 with TRBJ2-7; perhaps TRBD2 as D (7 bases). The germline V gene has CDR1 SEHNR and CDR2 FQNEAQ (reference sequence). The CDR3 covers 13 residues. Trimming cost V 1 base and J 6 bases, with 10 bases left between them.

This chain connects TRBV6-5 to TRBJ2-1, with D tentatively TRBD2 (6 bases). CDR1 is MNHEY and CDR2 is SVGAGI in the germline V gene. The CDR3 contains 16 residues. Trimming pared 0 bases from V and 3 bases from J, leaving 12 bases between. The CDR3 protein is CASSYSAGLVYNEQFF. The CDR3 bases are TGTGCCAGCAGTTACTCGGCGGGATTAGTCTACAATGAGCAGTTCTTC.

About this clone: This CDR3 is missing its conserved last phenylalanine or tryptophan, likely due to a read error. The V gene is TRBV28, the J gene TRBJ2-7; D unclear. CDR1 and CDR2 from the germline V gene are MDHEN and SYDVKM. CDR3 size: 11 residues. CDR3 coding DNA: TGTGACAGCATGGCGCTGTACGAGCAGTACTCC. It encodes CDSMALYEQYS.

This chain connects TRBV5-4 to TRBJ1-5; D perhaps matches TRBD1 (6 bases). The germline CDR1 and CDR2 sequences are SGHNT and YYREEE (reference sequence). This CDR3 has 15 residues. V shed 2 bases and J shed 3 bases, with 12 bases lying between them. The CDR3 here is CASSLVGQHNQPQHF. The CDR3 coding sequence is TGTGCCAGCAGCTTAGTCGGACAGCACAATCAGCCCCAGCATTTT.

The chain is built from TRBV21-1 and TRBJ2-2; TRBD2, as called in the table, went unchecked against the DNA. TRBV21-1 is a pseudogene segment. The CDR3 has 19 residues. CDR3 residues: CATARGKSSGRPNTGELFF. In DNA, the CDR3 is TGTGCCACCGCCAGGGGGAAATCTAGCGGGAGGCCGAACACCGGGGAGCTGTTTTTT.

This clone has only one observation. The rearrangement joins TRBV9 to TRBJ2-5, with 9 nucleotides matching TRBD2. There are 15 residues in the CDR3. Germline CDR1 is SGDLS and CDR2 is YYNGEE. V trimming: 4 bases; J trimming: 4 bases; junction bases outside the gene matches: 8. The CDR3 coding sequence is TGTGCCAGCAGCAAAACTAGCGGGTGGTCAGAGACCCAGTACTTC. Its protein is CASSKTSGWSETQYF.

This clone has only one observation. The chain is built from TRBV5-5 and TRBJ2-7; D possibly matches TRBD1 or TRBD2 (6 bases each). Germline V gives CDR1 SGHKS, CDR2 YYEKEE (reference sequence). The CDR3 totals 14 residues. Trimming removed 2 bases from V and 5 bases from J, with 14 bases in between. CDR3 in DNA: TGTGCCAGCAGCTTTGTGGGGGCGGGGAACGAGCAGTACTTC. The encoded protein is CASSFVGAGNEQYF.

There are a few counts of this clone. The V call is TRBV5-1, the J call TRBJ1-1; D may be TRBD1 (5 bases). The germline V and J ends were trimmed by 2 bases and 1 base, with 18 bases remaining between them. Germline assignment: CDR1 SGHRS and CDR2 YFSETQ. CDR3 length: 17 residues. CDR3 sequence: CASSLTGNGGGNTEAFF. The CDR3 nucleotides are TGCGCCAGCAGCTTAACCGGGAACGGGGGAGGGAACACTGAAGCTTTCTTT.

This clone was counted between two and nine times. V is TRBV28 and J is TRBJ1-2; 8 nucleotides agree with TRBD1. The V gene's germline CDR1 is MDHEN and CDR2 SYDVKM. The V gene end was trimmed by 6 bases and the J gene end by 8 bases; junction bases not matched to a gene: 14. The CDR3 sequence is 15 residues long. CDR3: CASSDIWGTGQGYTF. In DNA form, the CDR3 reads TGTGCCAGCAGCGACATATGGGGGACAGGTCAGGGCTACACCTTC.

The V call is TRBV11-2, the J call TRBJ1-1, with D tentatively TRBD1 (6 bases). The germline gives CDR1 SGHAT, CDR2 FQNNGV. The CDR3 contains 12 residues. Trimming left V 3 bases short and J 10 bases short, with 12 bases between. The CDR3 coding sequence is TGTGCCAGCAGCTTGGGACAAAAGGGAGCTTTCTTT. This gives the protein CASSLGQKGAFF.

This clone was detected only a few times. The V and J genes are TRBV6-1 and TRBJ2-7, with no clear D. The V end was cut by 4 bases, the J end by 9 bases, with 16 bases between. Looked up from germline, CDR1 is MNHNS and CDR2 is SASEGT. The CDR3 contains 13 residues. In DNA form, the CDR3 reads TGTGCCAGCAGTGGGGTGAACCTCTACTGGCAGTACTTC. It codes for CASSGVNLYWQYF.